This is a list of T cell receptor beta chains from one sample in a study of shared T cell receptors in the human thymus. Only in-frame clones appear in the TCRdb table, and some are missing; sequencing was by immunoSEQ multiplex PCR. This sample has approximately 660,000 clones, with roughly 90% found just once. The data were also submitted as part of a second study, on human thymus T cells.

The specimen was thymocytes. These receptor sequences come from a boy in the first two years of life with a congenital heart defect. CDR3s leave out the opening cysteine and the closing phenylalanine or tryptophan.

TRBV10-1,TRBJ1-2,ASREGAHYGYT
TRBV4-3,TRBJ2-4,ASSQVLGGPAKNIQY
TRBV11-2,TRBJ2-3,ASSFPLIGGKTDTQY
TRBV27,TRBJ1-2,ASSLRARGYYGYT
TRBV7-2,TRBJ1-1,ASSPPRQFRVRAF
TRBV14,TRBJ1-2,ASSQGGTDERDNYGYT
TRBV7-9,TRBJ1-1,ASSPLSGQGDTEAF
TRBV7-9,TRBJ1-2,ASSLGSGGYT
TRBV4-1,TRBJ2-7,ASSQDRRGSSYEQY
TRBV5-4,TRBJ2-5,ATTDAQETQY
TRBV12-2,TRBJ2-7,ASRLGGRTYEQY
TRBV27,TRBJ2-3,ASSFSFFGTGQADTQY
TRBV29-1,TRBJ2-2,SVDGREGNTGELF
TRBV5-6,TRBJ2-2,ASSLKLAGPNTGELF
TRBV11-2,TRBJ2-7,ASSLDGGSGSYEQY
TRBV18,TRBJ2-7,ASSPPTGPYEQY
TRBV25-1,TRBJ1-1,ASSTTRGFTEAF
TRBV7-8,TRBJ1-5,ASSVRDREAQPQH
TRBV11-3,TRBJ1-4,ASSGTGVEKLF
TRBV7-9,TRBJ2-3,ASSSQKVYPVGGTQY
TRBV30,TRBJ2-2,AWSVNRANTGELF
TRBV7-2,TRBJ2-5,ASSRDRGQETQY
TRBV25-1,TRBJ2-2,ASSPTHQAGELF
TRBV6-5,TRBJ2-2,ASSYREGGELF
TRBV5-6,TRBJ2-3,ASKGGGRTDTQY
TRBV4-3,TRBJ1-1,ASSPCSTWGDTEAF
TRBV19,TRBJ2-5,ASSRLGQKQETQY
TRBV7-2,TRBJ1-2,ASSSPTEAGNYGYT
TRBV7-5,TRBJ2-1,ARSLDPPREITDEQF
TRBV28,TRBJ2-3,ASRPGLAGGGTDTQY
TRBV28,TRBJ2-2,ASSLPSGNPGELF
TRBV28,TRBJ2-7,ASSKGTGFSYEQY
TRBV14,TRBJ2-7,ASSRGSDGGGCYEQY
TRBV28,TRBJ2-7,ASSPRQTYEQY
TRBV6-1,TRBJ1-1,ASSDAVGQLYTEAF
TRBV7-2,TRBJ2-1,ASSLEMAGNEQF
TRBV5-1,TRBJ2-3,ASSLQVTGGRTDTQY
TRBV29-1,TRBJ1-1,SVVPGMGNTEAF
TRBV30,TRBJ2-1,AWLDYNEQF
TRBV7-2,TRBJ2-2,ASSLILAVANRNTGELF